A single sample is the source of the 16 T cell receptor beta chains below, sequenced in a study of cytomegalovirus exposure and HLA in healthy donors. Use of 60 Vbeta and 13 Jbeta primers characterized the PCR. Method: immunoSEQ multiplex PCR; TCRdb's copy keeps in-frame clones and lacks some. The repertoire holds about 200,000 clones, with 82% as singletons. Material: PBMCs. The source of these receptors is a boy between 2 and 10 years old in good health and CMV-seronegative.

This rearrangement joins TRBV4-2 to TRBJ2-3; unclear D gene. Trimming removed 0 bases at V and 6 bases at J, with 13 bases between. Germline V CDR1 and CDR2: LGHNA, YNFKEQ. The CDR3 is 15 amino acids. The CDR3 sequence: CASSQDRLVSDTQYF. In DNA form, the CDR3 reads TGTGCCAGCAGCCAAGATCGCCTAGTATCCGATACGCAGTATTTT.

The chain has TRBV5-1 and TRBJ1-5; TRBD1 agrees at 7 bases. J was trimmed by 2 bases and V by 4 bases; bases with no gene match: 12. In germline, CDR1 is SGHRS, CDR2 YFSETQ. The length of the CDR3 is 17 residues. CDR3 loop: CASSPGDHRGGNQPQHF. CDR3 nucleotide sequence: TGCGCCAGCAGCCCGGGTGACCACAGGGGAGGCAATCAGCCCCAGCATTTT.

Remarks on this clone: The conserved final phenylalanine or tryptophan is absent from the CDR3, which likely points to a read error. This chain connects TRBV11-2 to TRBJ1-2, with D uncertain. CDR3 length equals 12 residues. CDR1 and CDR2 (germline): SGHAT, FQNNGV. V gave up 5 bases and J gave up 3 bases, with 7 bases separating them. CDR3 coding DNA: TGTGCCAGCAGCAATGCTGACTATGGCTACACCCTC. Protein product: CASSNADYGYTL.

This clone was seen a single time. The chain uses TRBV18 and TRBJ2-1; D perhaps matches TRBD1 (5 bases). V shed 5 bases and J shed 8 bases, with 16 bases lying between them. This CDR3 comprises 14 residues. CDR1 and CDR2 (germline): KGHSH, LQKENI. CDR3 sequence reads: CASSRGLDWDEQFF. CDR3 nucleotide sequence: TGTGCCAGCTCAAGGGGCCTGGATTGGGATGAGCAGTTCTTC. Combining the CDR3 with reference TRBV18 and TRBJ2-1 gives the whole variable domain NAGVMQNPRHLVRRRGQEARLRCSPMKGHSHVYWYRQLPEEGLKFMVYLQKENIIDESGMPKERFSAEFPKEGPSILRIQQVVRGDSAAYFCASSRGLDWDEQFFGPGTRLTVL.

This chain links TRBV7-4 with TRBJ2-7; D perhaps matches TRBD2 (5 bases). Germline V gives CDR1 SGHVT, CDR2 SQSDAQ. Trimming removed 5 bases from V and 4 bases from J, with 15 bases in between. This CDR3 is 14 amino acids long. In DNA, the CDR3 is TGTGCCAGCAGCCCCTGGGAGAAGCGATACGAGCAGTACTTC. Encoded protein: CASSPWEKRYEQYF.

This clone showed up just once. The rearrangement uses TRBV2 and TRBJ2-7; 11 bases are a match to TRBD2. The length of the CDR3 is 14 residues. Trimming cost V 6 bases and J 3 bases; bases outside gene matches: 4. Per germline, CDR1 SNHLY and CDR2 FYNNEI. The CDR3 reads CASRDSGGGYEQYF. DNA of the CDR3: TGTGCCAGCAGGGATAGCGGGGGGGGCTACGAGCAGTACTTC.

The chain recombines TRBV5-1 with TRBJ2-3, with 9 bases fitting TRBD1. Per germline, CDR1 SGHRS and CDR2 YFSETQ. V lost 2 bases and J lost 4; bases outside the gene matches: 5. The CDR3 contains 15 residues. The CDR3 is CASSFLGQGPDTQYF. DNA of the CDR3: TGCGCCAGCAGCTTTTTGGGACAGGGCCCAGATACGCAGTATTTT.

The table lists this clone with a few counts. The chain links TRBV6-5 to TRBJ1-2; unclear D gene. V was clipped by 3 bases and J by 6 bases, with 11 bases between them. Germline V CDR1 and CDR2: MNHEY, SVGAGI. The CDR3 is 13 residues long. CDR3 sequence: CASSYYPRDGYTF. For the CDR3, the DNA is TGTGCCAGCAGTTATTACCCCCGCGATGGCTACACCTTC.

V usage is TRBV9 and J usage is TRBJ1-2; D might be TRBD1 (6 bases). CDR1 and CDR2 from the germline V gene are SGDLS and YYNGEE. The CDR3 has 14 residues. V was trimmed by 4 bases and J by 2 bases, leaving 12 bases between them. CDR3 amino acids: CASSQGLGNYGYTF. The DNA for the CDR3 is TGTGCCAGCAGCCAGGGGTTGGGGAACTATGGCTACACCTTC.

The chain has TRBV7-9 and TRBJ1-4, with 7 positions matching TRBD1. The CDR3 is 19 amino acids. Per germline, CDR1 SEHNR and CDR2 FQNEAQ (reference sequence). Trimming took 6 bases from V and 0 from J; bases not matched to a gene: 16. The CDR3 DNA is TGTGCCAGCAGAAACTCCCGGGACAGCCGTCGTTCAACTAATGAAAAACTGTTTTTT. Its protein product is CASRNSRDSRRSTNEKLFF.

The V gene is TRBV4-3, the J gene TRBJ1-5; no clear D gene. This CDR3 has 15 amino acids. The V end was cut by 1 base, the J end by 3 bases, with 10 bases between. CDR1 is LGHNA and CDR2 is YSLEER in the germline V gene. In nucleotides, the CDR3 is TGCGCCAGCAGCCAAGGCCTAAGTCCCAATCAGCCCCAGCATTTT. Residues: CASSQGLSPNQPQHF.

The chain joins TRBV10-1 to TRBJ2-7; weak D call: TRBD2 (6 bases). The germline V gene encodes CDR1 WNHNN and CDR2 SYGVQD (reference sequence). Trimming stripped 9 bases from V and 1 base from J, with 19 bases between. This CDR3 has 15 residues. The CDR3 region is CASAGSSELSYEQYF. In DNA, the CDR3 is TGCGCCAGTGCCGGGTCTAGCGAATTATCCTACGAGCAGTACTTC.

This chain links TRBV7-6 with TRBJ2-3, with 11 bases identical to TRBD2. The CDR3 length is 19 residues. CDR1 and CDR2 (germline): SGHVS, FNYEAQ. V shed 5 bases and J 2 bases; nucleotides not matched to a gene: 15. The CDR3 DNA reads TGTGCCAGCAGCCGAAGACTAGCGGGGTACACACAACACACAGATACGCAGTATTTT. As protein: CASSRRLAGYTQHTDTQYF.

This clone showed up just a few times. This sequence joins TRBV5-1 and TRBJ2-1, with 15 bases that match TRBD2. The length of the CDR3 is 16 residues. V was pared by 4 bases and J by 10 bases, with 9 bases of the junction left unmatched. The germline gives CDR1 SGHRS, CDR2 YFSETQ. As DNA, the CDR3 is TGCGCCAGCAGCCCGAGGACTAGCGGGGGGGGAAACGAGCAGTTCTTC. As protein: CASSPRTSGGGNEQFF.

The chain couples TRBV2 to TRBJ1-1; D perhaps matches TRBD1 (6 bases). Germline-derived CDR1 and CDR2 are SNHLY and FYNNEI. The CDR3 sequence is 14 residues long. V dropped 7 bases and J dropped 3 bases, with 15 bases sitting between them. The CDR3 loop is CASTLQGSDTEAFF. CDR3 sequence (DNA): TGTGCCAGCACTTTACAGGGATCGGACACTGAAGCTTTCTTT.

The V and J genes are TRBV7-9 and TRBJ1-2, with TRBD1 identical over 7 bases. Per the germline V gene, CDR1 is SEHNR and CDR2 is FQNEAQ (reference sequence). Trimming cost V 5 bases and J 0 bases; bases outside gene matches: 3. The CDR3 consists of 14 residues. CDR3 sequence: CASSTGQANYGYTF. The CDR3, as DNA: TGTGCCAGCAGCACTGGACAGGCTAACTATGGCTACACCTTC.